Listed here is a single T cell receptor (beta chain). Its antigen is not identified. The CDR3 length is 14 residues. Trimming stripped 2 bases from V and 1 base from J, with 8 bases between. CDR1 is MNHNS, CDR2 SASEGT, per germline. This entry comes from a study of cytomegalovirus exposure and HLA in healthy donors. Study results and caveats: For most TCR sequences rarity was the rule, although some public TCRs occurred in many donors. According to a later analysis, TCR clusters from the first cohort tended to co-occur in the 110 or so validation repertoires. Cytomegalovirus-associated TCR beta chains were listed, numbering 150 to 200.

Sequenced by immunoSEQ multiplex PCR; TCRdb stores in-frame clones only, minus some. The sample yields 130,000 or so clones, approximately 92% seen once. The sequenced sample was PBMCs. V is TRBV6-1 and J is TRBJ1-1, with D possibly being TRBD1 (5 bases). This clonotype was obtained from a woman between 18 and 29 years old in good health and CMV-seropositive. This CDR3 reads CASSEQGSNTEAFF. CDR3 DNA: TGTGCCAGCAGTGAACAGGGTTCGAACACTGAAGCTTTCTTT.